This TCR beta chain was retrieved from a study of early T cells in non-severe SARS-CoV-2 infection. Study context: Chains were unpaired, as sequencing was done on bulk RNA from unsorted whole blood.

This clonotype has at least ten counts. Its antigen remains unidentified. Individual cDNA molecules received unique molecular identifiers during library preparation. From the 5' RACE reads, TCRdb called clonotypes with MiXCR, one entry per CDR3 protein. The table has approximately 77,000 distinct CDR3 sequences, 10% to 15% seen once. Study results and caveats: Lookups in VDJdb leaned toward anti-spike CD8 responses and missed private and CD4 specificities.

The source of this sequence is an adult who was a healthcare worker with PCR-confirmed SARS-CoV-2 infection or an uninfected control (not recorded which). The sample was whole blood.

The CDR3 is CARRTSGRLVSSYNEQFF. The CDR3 DNA reads as TGCGCCAGGAGGACTAGCGGGAGACTCGTTAGCTCCTACAATGAGCAGTTCTTC. The rearrangement links TRBV5-1 to TRBJ2-1; 13 nucleotides line up with TRBD2. The CDR3 covers 18 residues. Germline V gives CDR1 SGHRS, CDR2 YFSETQ. Trimming at V came to 8 bases and at J to 0 bases, leaving 11 bases not matched to a gene. Supplemented by reference TRBV5-1 and TRBJ2-1, the full variable domain reads KAGVTQTPRYLIKTRGQQVTLSCSPISGHRSVSWYQQTPGQGLQFLFEYFSETQRNKGNFPGRFSGRQFSNSRSEMNVSTLELGDSALYLCARRTSGRLVSSYNEQFFGPGTRLTVL.